A single T cell receptor (beta chain) is shown here with its context. Documented time point: newly diagnosed GD, antithyroid drugs for less than 3 months. PBMCs were the source of the RNA used for TCR sequencing. The authors built TCR beta libraries using iRepertoire HTBI primers and Arm-PCR of CDR3 regions. From the multiplex PCR reads, TCRdb called clonotypes with MiXCR, one entry per CDR3 protein. The sample includes under 300,000 distinct CDR3 sequences, 20% of them seen just once. The sample belongs to a study of regulatory T cells in long-lasting Graves disease. V lost 5 bases and J 10 bases, leaving 12 bases between the germline ends. CDR3 length: 13 amino acids.

The specimen was peripheral blood mononuclear cells (PBMCs), collected at new diagnosis, from a patient treated with antithyroid drugs. This TCR derives from a female donor with Graves disease. The J gene is TRBJ1-6, the V gene TRBV12-3 or TRBV12-4, with D hard to call. DNA for the CDR3: TGTGCCAGCAGTCCCCCCGCGCTCTCACCCCTCCACTTT. This translates into CASSPPALSPLHF.